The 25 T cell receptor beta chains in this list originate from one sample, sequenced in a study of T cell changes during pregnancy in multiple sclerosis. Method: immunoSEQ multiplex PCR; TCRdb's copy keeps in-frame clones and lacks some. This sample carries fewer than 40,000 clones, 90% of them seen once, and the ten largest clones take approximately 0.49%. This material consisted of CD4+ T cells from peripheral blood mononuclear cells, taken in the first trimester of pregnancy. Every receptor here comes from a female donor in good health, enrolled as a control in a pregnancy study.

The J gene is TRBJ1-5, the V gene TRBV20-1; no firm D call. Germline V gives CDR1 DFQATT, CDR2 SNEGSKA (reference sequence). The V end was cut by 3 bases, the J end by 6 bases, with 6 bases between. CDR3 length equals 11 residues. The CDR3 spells CSASVGQPQHF. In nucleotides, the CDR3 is TGCAGTGCTAGCGTCGGTCAGCCCCAGCATTTT.

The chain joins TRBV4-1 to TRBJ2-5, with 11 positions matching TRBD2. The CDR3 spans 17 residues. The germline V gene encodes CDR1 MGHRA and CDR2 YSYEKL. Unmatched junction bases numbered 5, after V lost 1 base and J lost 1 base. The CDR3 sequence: CASSQVGLAGGQETQYF. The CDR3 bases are TGCGCCAGCAGCCAAGTGGGGCTAGCGGGGGGCCAAGAGACCCAGTACTTC.

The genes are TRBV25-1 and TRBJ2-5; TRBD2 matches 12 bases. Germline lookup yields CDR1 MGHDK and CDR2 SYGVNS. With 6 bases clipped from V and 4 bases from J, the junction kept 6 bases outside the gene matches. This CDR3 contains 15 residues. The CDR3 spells CASSAGLAGTETQYF. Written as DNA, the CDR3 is TGTGCCAGCAGCGCTGGACTAGCGGGGACAGAGACCCAGTACTTC.

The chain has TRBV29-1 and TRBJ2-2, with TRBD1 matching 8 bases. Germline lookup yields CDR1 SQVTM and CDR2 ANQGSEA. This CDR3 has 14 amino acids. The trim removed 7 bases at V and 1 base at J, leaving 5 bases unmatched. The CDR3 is CSARDRLNTGELFF. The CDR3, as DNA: TGCAGCGCCCGGGACAGGTTGAACACCGGGGAGCTGTTTTTT.

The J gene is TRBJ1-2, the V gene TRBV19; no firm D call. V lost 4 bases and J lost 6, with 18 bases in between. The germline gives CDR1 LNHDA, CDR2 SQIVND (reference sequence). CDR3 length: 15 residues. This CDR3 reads CASSTRLEREDGYTF. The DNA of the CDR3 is TGTGCCAGTAGTACCCGACTGGAGAGGGAGGATGGCTACACCTTC.

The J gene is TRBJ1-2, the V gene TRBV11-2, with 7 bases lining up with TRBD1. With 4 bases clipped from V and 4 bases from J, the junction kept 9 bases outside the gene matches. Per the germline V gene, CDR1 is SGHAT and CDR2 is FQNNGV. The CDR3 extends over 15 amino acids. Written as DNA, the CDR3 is TGTGCCAGCAGCTCGGGACAGAAGTCTTTCTATGGCTACACCTTC. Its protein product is CASSSGQKSFYGYTF.

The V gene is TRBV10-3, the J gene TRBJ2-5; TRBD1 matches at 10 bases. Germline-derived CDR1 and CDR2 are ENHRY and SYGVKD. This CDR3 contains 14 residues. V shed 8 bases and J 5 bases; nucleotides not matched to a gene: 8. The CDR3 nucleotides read TGTGCCATCGGGGCGGGACAGGGGACGGAGACCCAGTACTTC. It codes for CAIGAGQGTETQYF.

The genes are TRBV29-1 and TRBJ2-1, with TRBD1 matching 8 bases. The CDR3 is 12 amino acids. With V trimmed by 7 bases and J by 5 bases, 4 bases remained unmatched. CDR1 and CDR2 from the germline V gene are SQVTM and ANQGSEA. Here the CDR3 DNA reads TGCAGCGGAGGACAGGGTAACAATGAGCAGTTCTTC. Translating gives CSGGQGNNEQFF.

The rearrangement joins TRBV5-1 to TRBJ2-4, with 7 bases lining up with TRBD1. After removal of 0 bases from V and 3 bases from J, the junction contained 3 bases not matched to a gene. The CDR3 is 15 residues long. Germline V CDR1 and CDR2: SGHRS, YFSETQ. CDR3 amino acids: CASSLGQGDKNIQYF. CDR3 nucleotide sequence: TGCGCCAGCAGCTTGGGTCAGGGGGACAAAAACATTCAGTACTTC.

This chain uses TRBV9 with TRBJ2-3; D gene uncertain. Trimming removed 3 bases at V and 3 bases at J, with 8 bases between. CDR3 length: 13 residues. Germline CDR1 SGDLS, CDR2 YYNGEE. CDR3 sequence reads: CASSARFTDTQYF. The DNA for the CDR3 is TGTGCCAGCAGCGCCCGGTTTACAGATACGCAGTATTTT.

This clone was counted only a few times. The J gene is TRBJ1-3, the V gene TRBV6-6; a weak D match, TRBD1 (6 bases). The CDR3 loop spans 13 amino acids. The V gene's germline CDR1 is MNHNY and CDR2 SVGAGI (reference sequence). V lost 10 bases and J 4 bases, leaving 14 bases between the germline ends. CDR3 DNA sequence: TGTGCCACCCTCCAGGGGTCCGGAAACACCATATATTTT. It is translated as CATLQGSGNTIYF.

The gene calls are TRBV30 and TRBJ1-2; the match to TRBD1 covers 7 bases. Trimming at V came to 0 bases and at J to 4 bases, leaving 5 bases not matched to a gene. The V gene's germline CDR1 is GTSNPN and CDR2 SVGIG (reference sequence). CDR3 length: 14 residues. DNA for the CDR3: TGTGCCTGGAGTGTATTAGGGGGCGGCTATGGCTACACCTTC. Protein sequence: CAWSVLGGGYGYTF. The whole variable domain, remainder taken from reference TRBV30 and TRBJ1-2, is SQTIHQWPATLVQPVGSPLSLECTVEGTSNPNLYWYRQAAGRGLQLLFYSVGIGQISSEVPQNLSASRPQDRQFILSSKKLLLSDSGFYLCAWSVLGGGYGYTFGSGTRLTVV.

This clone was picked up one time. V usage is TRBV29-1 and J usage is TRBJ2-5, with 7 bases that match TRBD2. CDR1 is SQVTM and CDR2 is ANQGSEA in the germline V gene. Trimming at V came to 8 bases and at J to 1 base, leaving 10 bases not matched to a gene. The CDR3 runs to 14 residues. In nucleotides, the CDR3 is TGCAGCCTTGTATCGGGGGGACTCCAAGAGACCCAGTACTTC. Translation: CSLVSGGLQETQYF. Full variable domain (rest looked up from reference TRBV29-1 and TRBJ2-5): SAVISQKPSRDICQRGTSLTIQCQVDSQVTMMFWYRQQPGQSLTLIATANQGSEATYESGFVIDKFPISRPNLTFSTLTVSNMSPEDSSIYLCSLVSGGLQETQYFGPGTRLLVL.

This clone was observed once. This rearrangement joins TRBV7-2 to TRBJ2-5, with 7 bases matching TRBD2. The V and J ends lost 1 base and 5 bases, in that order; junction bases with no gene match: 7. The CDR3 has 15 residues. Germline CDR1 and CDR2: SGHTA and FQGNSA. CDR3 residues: CASSLGGGGEETQYF. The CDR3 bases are TGTGCCAGCAGCTTAGGGGGTGGGGGGGAGGAGACCCAGTACTTC.

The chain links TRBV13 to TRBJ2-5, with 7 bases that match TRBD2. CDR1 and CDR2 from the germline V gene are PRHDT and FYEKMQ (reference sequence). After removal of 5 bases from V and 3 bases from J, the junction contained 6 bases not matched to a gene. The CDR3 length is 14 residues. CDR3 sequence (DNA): TGTGCCAGCAGCAGCCGGGACTACGAAGAGACCCAGTACTTC. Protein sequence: CASSSRDYEETQYF.

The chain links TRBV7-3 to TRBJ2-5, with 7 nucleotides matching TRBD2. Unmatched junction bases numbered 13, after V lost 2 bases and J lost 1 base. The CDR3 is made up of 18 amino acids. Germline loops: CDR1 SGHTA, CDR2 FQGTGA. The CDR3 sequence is CASSLSPNPASGQETQYF. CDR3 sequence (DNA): TGTGCCAGCAGCTTATCTCCAAACCCCGCTAGCGGCCAAGAGACCCAGTACTTC.

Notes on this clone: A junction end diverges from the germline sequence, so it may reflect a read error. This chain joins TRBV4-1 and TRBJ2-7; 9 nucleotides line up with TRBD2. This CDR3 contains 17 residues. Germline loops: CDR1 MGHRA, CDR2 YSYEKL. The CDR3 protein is CASSQGPGAGGSSEQYF. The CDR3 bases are TGCGCCAGCAGCCAGGGTCCAGGAGCGGGGGGATCCTCCGAGCAGTACTTC.

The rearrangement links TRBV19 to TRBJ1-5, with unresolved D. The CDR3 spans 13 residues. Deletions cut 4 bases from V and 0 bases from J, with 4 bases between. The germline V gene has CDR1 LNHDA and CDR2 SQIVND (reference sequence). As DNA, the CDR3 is TGTGCCAGTAGTACCGTTAGCAATCAGCCCCAGCATTTT. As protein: CASSTVSNQPQHF.

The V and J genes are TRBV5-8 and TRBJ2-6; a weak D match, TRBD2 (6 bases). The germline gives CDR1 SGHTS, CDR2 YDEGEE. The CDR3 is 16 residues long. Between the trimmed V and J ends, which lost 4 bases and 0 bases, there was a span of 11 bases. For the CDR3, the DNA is TGTGCCAGCAGCCGGGGGTCCTTCTCTGGGGCCAACGTCCTGACTTTC. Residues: CASSRGSFSGANVLTF.

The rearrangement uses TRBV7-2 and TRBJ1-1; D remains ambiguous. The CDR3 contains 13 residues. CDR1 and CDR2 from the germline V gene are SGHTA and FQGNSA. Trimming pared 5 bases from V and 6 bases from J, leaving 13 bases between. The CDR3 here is CASSRRGDPEAFF. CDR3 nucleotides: TGTGCCAGCAGCCGGCGGGGTGACCCTGAAGCTTTCTTT.

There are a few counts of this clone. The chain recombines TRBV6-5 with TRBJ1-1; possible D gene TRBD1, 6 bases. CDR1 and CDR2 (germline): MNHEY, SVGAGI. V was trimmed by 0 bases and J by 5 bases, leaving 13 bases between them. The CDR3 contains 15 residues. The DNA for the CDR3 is TGTGCCAGCAGTTACTCGGCTCAGGGGCGGACTGAAGCTTTCTTT. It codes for CASSYSAQGRTEAFF.

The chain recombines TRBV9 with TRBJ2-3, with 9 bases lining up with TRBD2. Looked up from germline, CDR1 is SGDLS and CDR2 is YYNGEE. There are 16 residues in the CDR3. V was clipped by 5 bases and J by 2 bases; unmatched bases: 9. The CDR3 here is CASSPRKRGVTDTQYF. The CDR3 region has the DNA TGTGCCAGCAGTCCCAGGAAGCGGGGGGTCACAGATACGCAGTATTTT.

As DNA, the CDR3 is TGCGCCAGCAGCATGAGATGGGGACAGACGAACACTGAAGCTTTCTTT. As protein: CASSMRWGQTNTEAFF. J is TRBJ1-1 and V is TRBV5-1; 7 bases match TRBD1. The CDR3 sequence is 16 residues long. The germline CDR1 and CDR2 sequences are SGHRS and YFSETQ. J lost 1 base, V lost 4 bases, and 10 bases had no gene match. Looking up the rest from reference TRBV5-1 and TRBJ1-1 gives the full variable domain: KAGVTQTPRYLIKTRGQQVTLSCSPISGHRSVSWYQQTPGQGLQFLFEYFSETQRNKGNFPGRFSGRQFSNSRSEMNVSTLELGDSALYLCASSMRWGQTNTEAFFGQGTRLTVV.

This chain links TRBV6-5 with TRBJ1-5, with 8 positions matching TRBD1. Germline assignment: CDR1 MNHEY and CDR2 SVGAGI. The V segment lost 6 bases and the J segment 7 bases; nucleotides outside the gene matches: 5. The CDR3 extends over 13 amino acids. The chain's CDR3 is CASSPRDRQPQHF. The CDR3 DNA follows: TGTGCCAGCAGCCCCCGGGACAGGCAGCCCCAGCATTTT.

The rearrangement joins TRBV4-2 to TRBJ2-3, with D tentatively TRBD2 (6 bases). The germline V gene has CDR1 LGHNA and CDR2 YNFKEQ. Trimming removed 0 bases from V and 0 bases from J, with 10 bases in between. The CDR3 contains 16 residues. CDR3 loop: CASSQDRGESTDTQYF. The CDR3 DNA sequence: TGTGCCAGCAGCCAAGATCGCGGGGAGAGCACAGATACGCAGTATTTT.